This passage covers 22 T cell receptor beta chains from one sample sequenced in a study of regulatory T cells in long-lasting Graves disease. Construction of the TCR beta libraries employed iRepertoire HTBI primers in conjunction with Arm-PCR of CDR3 regions. From the multiplex PCR reads, TCRdb called clonotypes with MiXCR, one entry per CDR3 protein. The sample lists a few hundred thousand distinct CDR3 sequences, roughly 20% seen once, with around 30% in the top ten. As for time point: persistent/refractory GD, antithyroid drugs over 5 years with positive TRAb. The TCR library was made from RNA extracted from PBMCs. The sample consisted of peripheral blood mononuclear cells (PBMCs), taken when the disease was refractory, from a patient treated with antithyroid drugs. Every receptor here comes from a woman aged 40 to 50 with Graves disease.

This sequence joins TRBV20-1 and TRBJ2-1; 9 bases match TRBD2. The CDR3 runs 15 residues. The ends lost 4 bases at V and 3 bases at J; junction bases unmatched: 7. Looked up from germline, CDR1 is DFQATT and CDR2 is SNEGSKA (reference sequence). In DNA, the CDR3 is TGCAGTGCTACGCAGACTAGCGGCCACTACAATGAGCAGTTCTTC. Its protein is CSATQTSGHYNEQFF.

The gene calls are TRBV5-1 and TRBJ1-4; 7 bases match TRBD1. Germline V gene data show CDR1 as SGHRS and CDR2 as YFSETQ. J was trimmed by 5 bases and V by 5 bases; bases with no gene match: 12. The length of the CDR3 is 16 residues. CDR3 sequence: CASSHDPGQLNEKLFF. CDR3 bases: TGCGCCAGCAGTCACGACCCGGGACAGCTAAATGAAAAACTGTTTTTT.

The sample holds a few counts of this clonotype. The genes are TRBV5-4 and TRBJ2-5; the match to TRBD2 covers 10 bases. V gave up 1 base and J gave up 4 bases; unmatched junction bases: 7. The CDR3 sequence is 16 residues long. CDR1 and CDR2 (germline): SGHNT, YYREEE (reference sequence). This chain's CDR3 is CASSLWLAGAGETQYF. The CDR3 DNA reads TGTGCCAGCAGCTTGTGGCTAGCGGGAGCGGGAGAGACCCAGTACTTC.

This clonotype was observed at least ten times. The gene calls are TRBV11-2 and TRBJ2-7; 13 bases match TRBD2. Germline-derived CDR1 and CDR2 are SGHAT and FQNNGV. CDR3 length equals 15 residues. V trimming: 4 bases; J trimming: 2 bases; junction bases outside the gene matches: 2. CDR3 sequence (DNA): TGTGCCAGCAGCTCGGGACTAGCGGGAACCTACGAGCAGTACTTC. This sequence encodes CASSSGLAGTYEQYF.

This clonotype was seen a few times. The J gene is TRBJ2-2, the V gene TRBV20-1; 12 bases are shared with TRBD2. This CDR3 has 15 amino acids. Looked up from germline, CDR1 is DFQATT and CDR2 is SNEGSKA (reference sequence). With V trimmed by 6 bases and J by 4 bases, 6 bases remained unmatched. CDR3 DNA sequence: TGCAGTGCCAGACTAGCGGGAGACTTCACCGGGGAGCTGTTTTTT. Its translation: CSARLAGDFTGELFF.

This clonotype has a count of ten or more. This chain connects TRBV5-1 to TRBJ1-1, with D possibly TRBD1 on 5 matching bases. Germline-derived CDR1 and CDR2 are SGHRS and YFSETQ. The V and J ends lost 3 bases and 4 bases respectively, with 13 bases between them. This CDR3 is 14 amino acids long. The CDR3 DNA sequence: TGCGCCAGCAGCTCCGAGGGGCGCGGCACTGAAGCTTTCTTT. As protein: CASSSEGRGTEAFF.

A few counts support this clonotype. V and J are TRBV18 and TRBJ2-5; D is ambiguous. In germline, CDR1 is KGHSH, CDR2 LQKENI. This CDR3 comprises 13 residues. V was pared by 3 bases and J by 7 bases, with 12 bases between. The CDR3: CASSPGTSRTQYF. The CDR3 DNA follows: TGTGCCAGCTCACCGGGCACTTCTCGGACCCAGTACTTC.

This rearrangement joins TRBV15 to TRBJ2-2, with 7 bases aligning to TRBD2. CDR3 size: 17 residues. Germline V gene sequence: CDR1 LNHNV, CDR2 YYDKDF (reference sequence). Trimming removed 0 bases from V and 1 base from J; junction bases left unmatched: 5. The CDR3 loop reads CATSRDLASGNTGELFF. The CDR3 nucleotides are TGTGCCACCAGCAGAGATTTGGCTAGCGGGAACACCGGGGAGCTGTTTTTT.

This clonotype was recorded at least ten times. The chain employs TRBV28 and TRBJ2-5; a possible D gene is TRBD2 (6 bases). Germline CDR1 and CDR2: MDHEN and SYDVKM. CDR3 length: 16 residues. The V end lost 7 bases, the J end lost 0 bases, and 18 bases lay between the germline ends. CDR3 sequence (DNA): TGTGCCAGCACCCCTTCCATTGGGACTTACCAAGAGACCCAGTACTTC. Translation: CASTPSIGTYQETQYF.

The chain has TRBV7-9 and TRBJ1-1; possibly TRBD1 for D (5 bases). V was pared by 3 bases and J by 1 base, with 9 bases between. Germline V lookup: CDR1 SEHNR, CDR2 FQNEAQ (reference sequence). This CDR3 is 14 amino acids long. For the CDR3, the DNA is TGTGCCAGCAGCTTCGGCAGGGAGAACACTGAAGCTTTCTTT. Translated, it gives CASSFGRENTEAFF.

This clonotype was detected many times. The J gene is TRBJ1-2, the V gene TRBV6-5; no clear D. Germline V gives CDR1 MNHEY, CDR2 SVGAGI. The V gene lost 0 bases and the J gene lost 4 bases, with 6 bases spanning the gap. This CDR3 region has 13 residues. CDR3: CASSYSPVYGYTF. DNA for the CDR3: TGTGCCAGCAGTTACTCGCCGGTCTATGGCTACACCTTC.

A note on this clonotype: This could be a read error, since a much larger clone is one nucleotide away. The CDR3 DNA follows: TGTGCCAGCAGCTCAGCAGGGGGCGGTAACTACGAGCAGTACTTC. This translates into CASSSAGGGNYEQYF. The gene calls are TRBV11-2 and TRBJ2-7; 8 nucleotides agree with TRBD1. Germline CDR1 SGHAT, CDR2 FQNNGV. The trim removed 4 bases at V and 3 bases at J, leaving 8 bases unmatched. This CDR3 has 15 amino acids.

This clonotype was seen many times. This chain uses TRBV28 with TRBJ2-4; D may be TRBD1 (6 bases). Germline loops: CDR1 MDHEN, CDR2 SYDVKM. There are 15 residues in the CDR3. V was trimmed by 3 bases and J by 7 bases, leaving 16 bases between them. CDR3 residues: CASSLRTVDENIQYF. In DNA form, the CDR3 reads TGTGCCAGCAGTTTGAGGACAGTCGATGAGAACATTCAGTACTTC.

V is TRBV28 and J is TRBJ2-1, with D perhaps TRBD2 (5 bases). The CDR3 contains 14 residues. V was pared by 5 bases and J by 4 bases, with 12 bases between. CDR1 and CDR2 from the germline V gene are MDHEN and SYDVKM. The CDR3 sequence is CASSPSDFYNEQFF. The CDR3 DNA reads TGTGCCAGCAGTCCTTCGGACTTTTACAATGAGCAGTTCTTC.

This chain uses TRBV3-1 with TRBJ2-7, with 14 bases lining up with TRBD2. Germline V gene data show CDR1 as LGHDT and CDR2 as YNNKEL (reference sequence). CDR3 length equals 17 residues. V was clipped by 6 bases and J by 5 bases; unmatched bases: 12. This chain's CDR3 is CASSRTGTSGSFHEQYF. The DNA for the CDR3 is TGTGCCAGCAGTAGAACCGGGACTAGCGGGAGTTTTCACGAGCAGTACTTC.

Points on this clonotype: A single base is all that separates this from a far larger clone, so a read error is likely. The genes are TRBV11-2 and TRBJ2-5; 7 bases are shared with TRBD1. Germline V gene sequence: CDR1 SGHAT, CDR2 FQNNGV. The CDR3 covers 13 residues. V was pared by 4 bases and J by 2 bases, with 1 base of the junction left unmatched. The CDR3 protein is CASSWGQQETQYF. The CDR3 DNA follows: TGTGCCAGCAGCTGGGGACAGCAAGAGACCCAGTACTTC.

The chain has TRBV6-2 or TRBV6-3 and TRBJ1-5; TRBD1 might be the D (6 bases). This CDR3 contains 15 residues. Trimming pared 7 bases from V and 3 bases from J, leaving 16 bases between. Germline CDR1 MNHEY, CDR2 SVGEGT. The chain's CDR3 is CASNAGGPFNQPQHF. The CDR3, as DNA: TGTGCCAGCAACGCCGGGGGGCCGTTCAATCAGCCCCAGCATTTT.

V and J are TRBV7-6 and TRBJ1-1; unclear D gene. Deletions cut 5 bases from V and 3 bases from J, with 10 bases between. The CDR3 extends over 13 amino acids. Germline V gives CDR1 SGHVS, CDR2 FNYEAQ. The CDR3 spells CASSAPGDTEAFF. The DNA of the CDR3 is TGTGCCAGCAGCGCGCCAGGTGACACTGAAGCTTTCTTT.

This clonotype was recorded many times. The V call is TRBV28, the J call TRBJ1-5; 7 bases agree with TRBD1. The CDR3 has 15 amino acids. J gave up 5 bases and V 6 bases, and 10 bases lay outside the gene matches. Looked up from germline, CDR1 is MDHEN and CDR2 is SYDVKM. In DNA form, the CDR3 reads TGTGCCAGCAGCCCCGGACAGGCCGGATATCAGCCCCAGCATTTT. It is translated as CASSPGQAGYQPQHF. The full variable domain, rest sourced from reference TRBV28 and TRBJ1-5, is DVKVTQSSRYLVKRTGEKVFLECVQDMDHENMFWYRQDPGLGLRLIYFSYDVKMKEKGDIPEGYSVSREKKERFSLILESASTNQTSMYLCASSPGQAGYQPQHFGDGTRLSIL.

The chain is built from TRBV29-1 and TRBJ2-3, with 13 bases that match TRBD2. V dropped 7 bases and J dropped 2; count of bases not matched to a gene: 27. CDR3 length equals 22 residues. The germline V gene has CDR1 SQVTM and CDR2 ANQGSEA. The CDR3 DNA reads as TGCAGCGCTATGGGACAGCCTTACCAAACGGGACTAGCGGGAAAGTACACAGATACGCAGTATTTT. Amino acids: CSAMGQPYQTGLAGKYTDTQYF.

This clonotype was observed a few times. This rearrangement joins TRBV7-8 to TRBJ2-2; 10 nucleotides match TRBD1. The trim removed 0 bases at V and 6 bases at J, leaving 28 bases unmatched. Germline loops: CDR1 SGHVS, CDR2 FQNEAQ. The CDR3 has 24 amino acids. CDR3 residues: CASSLAPGRDRGTRRGRAPGELFF. CDR3 bases: TGTGCCAGCAGCTTAGCGCCCGGCCGGGACAGGGGTACGCGTCGTGGGAGGGCCCCCGGGGAGCTGTTTTTT.

In the case of this clonotype: This likely came from a read error, as a far larger clone is one base away. The rearrangement links TRBV11-2 to TRBJ2-4; 13 bases are shared with TRBD2. V trimming: 1 base; J trimming: 14 bases; junction bases outside the gene matches: 14. The CDR3 is made up of 17 amino acids. Germline assignment: CDR1 SGHAT and CDR2 FQNNGV. CDR3 protein: CASSLVDGTSGIIAKYF. For the CDR3, the DNA is TGTGCCAGCAGCTTAGTCGACGGGACTAGCGGGATTATTGCCAAGTACTTC.